This TCR beta chain was found in a study of cytomegalovirus exposure and HLA in healthy donors. Per germline, CDR1 MNHEY and CDR2 SVGAGI. With V trimmed by 7 bases and J by 3 bases, 2 bases remained unmatched. The CDR3 contains 13 residues. It was with 60 Vbeta and 13 Jbeta primers that the PCR ran. The assay was immunoSEQ multiplex PCR, and TCRdb's table has in-frame clones only and misses some. This table has roughly 110,000 clones, more than 70% appearing once. This clonotype originated in a man in his forties in good health and CMV-seronegative. Sequencing was done on a sample of PBMCs. This rearrangement joins TRBV6-5 to TRBJ2-7; 11 bases agree with TRBD2. The CDR3 region has the DNA TGTGCCAGCACCACTAGCGGGAGCTACGAGCAGTACTTC. Amino acids: CASTTSGSYEQYF.